This record covers a single T cell receptor beta chain. TCRdb's copy holds only in-frame clones and misses some; the assay was immunoSEQ multiplex PCR. The sample contains around 100,000 clones, roughly 85% of which appear only once. The data belong to a study of blood T cell repertoires in COVID-19. Across the whole study: The samples span acute and convalescent COVID-19 from the United States, Italy and Spain.

Germline V gene sequence: CDR1 SGHTS, CDR2 YDEGEE. The CDR3 covers 16 residues. Trimming cost V 3 bases and J 0 bases, with 10 bases left between them. The chain recombines TRBV5-8 with TRBJ2-6; perhaps TRBD1 as D (6 bases). The sequenced material came from peripheral blood. The origin of this receptor is a man between 35 and 55 years old with acute or convalescent COVID-19. The CDR3 DNA reads TGTGCCAGCAGCTCAGGGACACACTCTGGGGCCAACGTCCTGACTTTC. Encoded protein: CASSSGTHSGANVLTF.